These T cell receptor beta chains were read from a single sample in a study of blood T cell repertoires in COVID-19. Repertoires were generated with immunoSEQ multiplex PCR, while TCRdb's copy carries only in-frame clones and drops some. The sample holds just over 95,000 clones, 80% to 85% seen once. Sequenced: peripheral blood. The receptors here all came from a man aged 55 to 70 with acute or convalescent COVID-19. CDR3s include the opening cysteine and the closing phenylalanine or tryptophan. A D gene is named only where the DNA matches it firmly. Expanded clones are given a class, and other clones once, few, many or no size at all.

J gene	clone size	D gene	CDR3 length	V gene	CDR3 protein	CDR3 DNA
TRBJ1-2	.	.	11	TRBV29-1	CSVDRGGGYTF	TGCAGCGTTGACCGAGGGGGTGGCTACACCTTC
TRBJ1-2	.	.	12	TRBV30	CAWSVIPYGYTF	TGTGCCTGGAGTGTCATTCCCTATGGCTACACCTTC
TRBJ2-1	.	.	14	TRBV27	CASSLERPDYEQFF	TGTGCCAGCAGTTTAGAGAGGCCCGATTATGAGCAGTTCTTC
TRBJ2-4	.	.	14	TRBV11-2	CASSLRAQSNIQYF	TGTGCCAGCAGCTTGCGGGCCCAGAGCAACATTCAGTACTTC
TRBJ1-2	once	.	13	TRBV6-5	CASSSSRVGGYTF	TGTGCCAGCAGTTCCTCCAGGGTCGGAGGCTACACCTTC
TRBJ1-1	.	.	12	TRBV29-1	CSVRWSGSEAFF	TGCAGCGTCCGCTGGTCCGGGAGTGAAGCTTTCTTT
TRBJ1-1	.	.	14	TRBV19	CASSLDIGNTEAFF	TGTGCCAGTAGTTTGGACATTGGAAACACTGAAGCTTTCTTT
TRBJ1-2	.	.	13	TRBV11-3	CASSLRSAYGYTF	TGTGCCAGCAGCTTACGGTCCGCCTATGGCTACACCTTC
TRBJ2-5	.	.	15	TRBV6-5	CASRARGDSTETQYF	TGTGCCAGCAGGGCCAGAGGCGACTCGACTGAGACCCAGTACTTC
TRBJ1-2	.	TRBD1	15	TRBV23-1	CASSRFYRGPSGYTF	TGCGCCAGCAGTCGCTTTTACAGGGGGCCCTCTGGCTACACCTTC
TRBJ1-3	.	.	17	TRBV5-4	CASSLDGASRSGNTIYF	TGTGCCAGCAGCTTGGATGGGGCAAGTCGATCTGGAAACACCATATATTTT
TRBJ2-3	.	TRBD2	16	TRBV2	CASSEGQGLAEDTQYF	TGTGCCAGCAGTGAAGGTCAAGGACTAGCGGAAGATACGCAGTATTTT
TRBJ2-3	few	.	15	TRBV10-3	CAISELGGLADTQYF	TGTGCCATCAGTGAGTTGGGGGGGCTTGCAGATACGCAGTATTTT
TRBJ2-1	.	.	13	TRBV19	CASTLNSYNEQFF	TGTGCCAGCACATTGAACTCCTACAATGAGCAGTTCTTC
TRBJ2-1	.	TRBD2	16	TRBV18	CASSPTRTSGYNEQFF	TGTGCCAGCTCGCCGACACGGACTAGCGGGTACAATGAGCAGTTCTTC
TRBJ1-1	once	.	13	TRBV30	CAWSVQPNTEAFF	TGTGCCTGGAGTGTACAACCAAACACTGAAGCTTTCTTT
TRBJ2-1	.	TRBD2	16	TRBV11-2	CASSTSGIKDYNEQFF	TGTGCCAGCAGCACGAGCGGGATTAAAGACTACAATGAGCAGTTCTTC
TRBJ2-7	.	TRBD1	14	TRBV5-1	CASSTGQGGYEQYF	TGCGCCAGCAGCACCGGACAGGGGGGCTACGAGCAGTACTTC
TRBJ1-5	.	TRBD1	15	TRBV6-5	CASSTRGQSNQPQHF	TGTGCCAGCAGTACAAGGGGGCAAAGCAATCAGCCCCAGCATTTT
TRBJ2-7	.	.	15	TRBV5-4	CASSFEAGRSYEQYF	TGTGCCAGCAGCTTTGAGGCAGGGAGGTCCTACGAGCAGTACTTC
TRBJ2-3	.	TRBD1	17	TRBV3-1/TRBV3-2	CASSPLGQGAHAGTQYF	TGTGCCAGCAGCCCATTGGGACAGGGGGCCCATGCGGGTACGCAGTATTTT
TRBJ2-1	.	.	14	TRBV18	CASSPGSSYNEQFF	TGTGCCAGCTCACCCGGTAGCTCCTACAATGAGCAGTTCTTC
TRBJ2-2	.	TRBD2	15	TRBV24-1	CATSDSGATAGELFF	TGTGCCACCAGTGATAGCGGGGCGACGGCCGGGGAGCTGTTTTTT
TRBJ2-1	.	TRBD2	15	TRBV27	CASSSQRGGGNEQFF	TGTGCCAGCAGTTCCCAGCGGGGGGGAGGCAATGAGCAGTTCTTC
TRBJ1-1	once	.	14	TRBV6-5	CASRKKQGNTEAFF	TGTGCCAGCAGAAAAAAACAGGGGAACACTGAAGCTTTCTTT
TRBJ1-6	.	TRBD1	14	TRBV3-1/TRBV3-2	CASSPTGGGSPLHF	TGTGCCAGCAGTCCCACAGGGGGGGGTTCACCCCTCCACTTT
TRBJ2-2	.	.	14	TRBV6-5	CASRRDISRGELFF	TGTGCCAGCAGAAGGGACATCTCACGCGGGGAGCTGTTTTTT
TRBJ1-1	.	TRBD1	15	TRBV2	CASSLDRSWGTEAFF	TGTGCCAGCAGTTTGGACAGGTCGTGGGGCACTGAAGCTTTCTTT
TRBJ1-1	.	.	13	TRBV7-3	CASSLDRNTEAFF	TGTGCCAGCAGCTTAGACAGGAACACTGAAGCTTTCTTT
TRBJ1-1	once	.	15	TRBV6-5	CASSSRQIMNTEAFF	TGTGCCAGCAGTTCCCGACAGATTATGAACACTGAAGCTTTCTTT
TRBJ2-7	few	.	11	TRBV20-1	CSATGGGEQYF	TGCAGTGCTACGGGGGGCGGCGAGCAGTACTTC
TRBJ1-1	.	.	13	TRBV12-3/TRBV12-4	CASSLQLSTEAFF	TGTGCCAGCAGTTTGCAACTTTCCACTGAAGCTTTCTTT